One and the same sample provided the 4 T cell receptor beta chains below, sequenced in a study of cytomegalovirus exposure and HLA in healthy donors. The primer mix had 60 Vbeta and 13 Jbeta primers. The data were produced by immunoSEQ multiplex PCR, yet TCRdb's version contains in-frame clones alone and is incomplete. Of some 140,000 clones listed, approximately 89% are singletons. Material: PBMCs. The source of these receptors is a woman aged 30 to 39 in good health and CMV-seropositive.

The chain is built from TRBV5-8 and TRBJ1-1; weak D call: TRBD1 (6 bases). This CDR3 has 14 amino acids. Germline values: CDR1 SGHTS, CDR2 YDEGEE. Trimming removed 1 base from V and 4 bases from J, with 11 bases in between. The CDR3 DNA is TGTGCCAGCAGCTTGTTCCCCAGGGGCACTGAAGCTTTCTTT. Translation: CASSLFPRGTEAFF.

This chain links TRBV30 with TRBJ1-5; tentative D call: TRBD1 (5 bases). CDR3 size: 15 residues. Germline CDR1 and CDR2: GTSNPN and SVGIG (reference sequence). V was trimmed by 5 bases and J by 0 bases, leaving 14 bases between them. CDR3 sequence (DNA): TGTGCCTGGGGCGGAGGGGAAGGTAGCAATCAGCCCCAGCATTTT. The encoded protein is CAWGGGEGSNQPQHF.

The chain uses TRBV13 and TRBJ1-3; D perhaps matches TRBD1 (6 bases). CDR3 length: 18 amino acids. Germline V gene sequence: CDR1 PRHDT, CDR2 FYEKMQ (reference sequence). V lost 2 bases, J lost 1 base, and 18 bases lay in between. DNA of the CDR3: TGTGCCAGCAGCTTAAGGGGGGGCGCCCTACCTTCTGGAAACACCATATATTTT. It translates to CASSLRGGALPSGNTIYF.

The V and J genes are TRBV28 and TRBJ1-4, with D possibly TRBD1 on 5 matching bases. CDR1 MDHEN and CDR2 SYDVKM come from the germline V gene. The CDR3 is 15 amino acids. V was trimmed by 2 bases and J by 0 bases, leaving 7 bases between them. The CDR3 DNA sequence: TGTGCCAGCAGTTTACAGGGTGCAACTAATGAAAAACTGTTTTTT. It yields the protein CASSLQGATNEKLFF.